These T cell receptor beta chains were read from a single sample in a study of T-cell reconstitution after alpha-beta-depleted transplantation in children. TCRdb recomputed calls from the PCR reads with MiXCR, one row per CDR3 protein. The table lists 200,000 to 250,000 distinct CDR3 sequences, roughly a quarter of them singletons. Material: PBMCs, mostly from graft donor cells, obtained 360 days after TCRalphabeta/CD19-depleted stem cell transplant. These receptors came from a female patient younger than 10 who had a stem cell transplant for congenital amegakaryocytic thrombocytopenia, so the T cells may come from the graft donor. Both conserved end residues are part of each CDR3. D genes are given only for firm matches. Rows give clone size only sometimes, using once, few, many, or a class for an expanded clone.

d_gene,v_gene,j_gene,abundance,CDR3aa,CDR3nt
-,TRBV7-7,TRBJ2-2,few,CASSLSVSGELFF,TGTGCCAGCAGCCTCTCCGTATCCGGGGAGCTGTTTTTT
-,TRBV20-1,TRBJ2-5,-,CSARTIGQETQYF,TGCAGTGCTAGAACCATAGGTCAAGAGACCCAGTACTTC
TRBD1,TRBV12-3/TRBV12-4,TRBJ1-4,-,CASSPLIRQGPNEKLFF,TGTGCCAGCAGTCCACTTATCCGACAGGGACCTAATGAAAAACTGTTTTTT
-,TRBV20-1,TRBJ1-4,-,CSARAGRITNEKLFF,TGCAGTGCTAGGGCAGGGAGGATAACTAATGAAAAACTGTTTTTT
-,TRBV7-9,TRBJ2-3,-,CASSVFYDTPSTDTQYF,TGTGCCAGCAGCGTTTTCTATGACACGCCTAGCACAGATACGCAGTATTTT
TRBD2,TRBV6-5,TRBJ2-5,few,CASSSVGGWETQYF,TGTGCCAGCAGTTCTGTCGGGGGGTGGGAGACCCAGTACTTC
-,TRBV7-2,TRBJ1-1,few,CASTLRKGGKVAEAFF,TGTGCCAGCACCTTAAGGAAAGGGGGGAAGGTCGCTGAAGCTTTCTTT
TRBD1,TRBV20-1,TRBJ1-6,-,CSARDRDNSPLHF,TGCAGTGCGCGGGACAGGGATAATTCACCCCTCCACTTT
TRBD1,TRBV11-2,TRBJ2-5,few,CASSSGQVETQYF,TGTGCCAGCAGCTCCGGACAGGTGGAGACCCAGTACTTC
-,TRBV12-3/TRBV12-4,TRBJ2-2,-,CASSLVRITGELFF,TGTGCCAGCAGTTTAGTACGCATTACCGGGGAGCTGTTTTTT
-,TRBV20-1,TRBJ1-6,-,CSAGLGGRTLNSPLHF,TGCAGTGCCGGATTGGGGGGCCGAACCCTTAATTCACCCCTCCACTTT
-,TRBV5-1,TRBJ1-2,-,CASSLNTLNGYTF,TGCGCCAGCAGCTTGAACACACTAAATGGCTACACCTTC
-,TRBV4-3,TRBJ2-6,-,CASSPWTVQGSGANVLTF,TGCGCCAGCAGCCCATGGACAGTGCAGGGCTCTGGGGCCAACGTCCTGACTTTC
TRBD1,TRBV28,TRBJ2-1,few,CASSSPGTDNNEQFF,TGTGCCAGCAGTTCCCCCGGGACAGATAACAATGAGCAGTTCTTC
-,TRBV5-1,TRBJ2-2,-,CASSLSFNSNTGELFF,TGCGCCAGCAGCTTGAGTTTCAATTCGAACACCGGGGAGCTGTTTTTT
-,TRBV6-6,TRBJ2-5,once,CASSHKETQYF,TGTGCCAGCAGTCACAAAGAGACCCAGTACTTC
-,TRBV5-1,TRBJ1-1,-,CASSLGAGSELTEAFF,TGCGCCAGCAGCTTGGGTGCAGGGTCGGAGTTAACTGAAGCTTTCTTT
TRBD1,TRBV6-5,TRBJ1-2,few,CASSYLGTGDGYTF,TGTGCCAGCAGTTACCTCGGGACAGGGGATGGCTACACCTTC
-,TRBV20-1,TRBJ2-2,-,CSARIGNTGELFF,TGCAGTGCTAGAATTGGGAACACCGGGGAGCTGTTTTTT
-,TRBV20-1,TRBJ2-3,-,CSARDSSGFSTDTQYF,TGCAGTGCTAGAGATTCCAGCGGGTTCTCCACAGATACGCAGTATTTT
-,TRBV27,TRBJ2-7,few,CASSFAGRNYEQYF,TGTGCCAGCAGTTTCGCAGGGCGGAATTACGAGCAGTACTTC
-,TRBV7-8,TRBJ2-4,-,CASSLGSIKNIQYF,TGTGCCAGCAGCTTAGGCTCTATCAAAAACATTCAGTACTTC
-,TRBV15,TRBJ2-1,many,CATSRDRTDWVYNEQFF,TGTGCCACCAGCAGAGATCGGACCGACTGGGTGTACAATGAGCAGTTCTTC
-,TRBV6-5,TRBJ1-1,-,CASSSLRGNTEAFF,TGTGCCAGCAGTTCCCTTCGGGGGAACACTGAAGCTTTCTTT
-,TRBV12-3/TRBV12-4,TRBJ2-3,many,CASSFSRFQDTQYF,TGTGCCAGCAGTTTCTCTAGGTTTCAAGATACGCAGTATTTT
TRBD1,TRBV19,TRBJ2-1,-,CASVKPGQAYNEQFF,TGTGCCAGTGTTAAACCGGGACAGGCTTACAATGAGCAGTTCTTC
TRBD1,TRBV20-1,TRBJ2-7,-,CSARDSGTGDEQYF,TGCAGTGCTAGAGACTCCGGGACAGGGGACGAGCAGTACTTC
-,TRBV18,TRBJ2-7,-,CASSPLHEQYF,TGTGCCAGCTCACCACTCCACGAGCAGTACTTC
-,TRBV20-1,TRBJ2-7,few,CSARGMDSYEQYF,TGCAGTGCTAGAGGGATGGACTCCTACGAGCAGTACTTC
-,TRBV12-3/TRBV12-4,TRBJ2-1,few,CASTSSPSSYNEQFF,TGTGCCAGCACGAGTAGCCCGAGCTCCTACAATGAGCAGTTCTTC
-,TRBV12-3/TRBV12-4,TRBJ2-4,few,CASSYASRGNIQYF,TGTGCCAGCAGCTACGCATCGCGGGGTAACATTCAGTACTTC
-,TRBV10-2,TRBJ1-1,few,CASSESPGTNTEAFF,TGCGCCAGCAGTGAGTCGCCAGGGACGAACACTGAAGCTTTCTTT
-,TRBV14,TRBJ1-4,few,CASSQLRGKGEKLFF,TGTGCCAGCAGCCAATTAAGGGGGAAAGGTGAAAAACTGTTTTTT
TRBD1,TRBV10-3,TRBJ2-5,-,CAIGTEATQYF,TGTGCCATCGGGACAGAAGCGACCCAGTACTTC